At least ten counts were recorded for the clone carrying this TCR beta chain. As yet, its antigen is unknown. With 7 bases clipped from V and 5 bases from J, the junction kept 7 bases outside the gene matches. The CDR3 extends over 13 amino acids. Germline CDR1 and CDR2: SGHTA and FQGNSA. 2 million PBMCs stored at -80 C were the source of the unsorted libraries. The sample is drawn from a study of neurological immune-mediated disorders. TCRdb passed the 5' RACE reads through MiXCR, listing each CDR3 protein once. This sample has approximately 38,000 distinct CDR3 sequences, with about 2.5% found just once. Study-level results: Because no CDR3 amino acid sequences were shared across subjects by expanded clones, private repertoires were suggested in all groups. Association of the multiple sclerosis repertoire cluster with clinical or MRI features was not observed for any feature.

The sequence was collected from a man aged 45 to 65 with multiple sclerosis. This rearrangement joins TRBV7-2 to TRBJ2-7; 8 nucleotides agree with TRBD1. Sequencing used PBMCs. The CDR3 sequence is CASTPGGGDEQYF. Here the CDR3 DNA reads TGTGCCAGCACTCCAGGGGGCGGAGACGAGCAGTACTTC.